This T cell receptor (beta chain) was recorded in a study of T cells in Graves' hyperthyroidism and ophthalmopathy. This clonotype was observed many times. What it binds is not known. The source material, RNA transcripts, was used to amplify TCR beta CDR3 regions. In the first-round RT-PCR of the TCR CDR3, the HTBI primer set was used. TCRdb used MiXCR to reprocess the multiplex PCR reads, holding one entry per CDR3 protein. Of about 500,000 distinct CDR3 sequences in the sample, roughly a sixth were seen once. The germline V gene has CDR1 SGHAT and CDR2 FQNNGV. This CDR3 comprises 15 residues. Trimming cost V 4 bases and J 3 bases, with 13 bases left between them. Active moderate-to-severe ophthalmopathy, Clinical Activity Score at least 3, NOSPECS at least 4, under 3 months' duration. Findings of the study overall: Ophthalmopathy, which appeared later, was predicted by the model a median about 6 months before onset. Appearing also in blood were most of the thyroid clonotypes expanded above 0.001.

This rearrangement joins TRBV11-2 to TRBJ2-1; no definite D call. Sequenced sample: blood. The clonotype comes from a woman aged 18-29 years with Graves' ophthalmopathy. The CDR3 DNA reads TGTGCCAGCAGCTCTATTAAGTCCAGCTACAATGAGCAGTTCTTC. The encoded protein is CASSSIKSSYNEQFF.